The rows below give T cell receptor beta chains drawn from one sample of a study of T cell responses to AZD1222 COVID-19 vaccine. TCRdb's copy holds only in-frame clones and misses some; the assay was immunoSEQ multiplex PCR. The data show 100,000 to 130,000 clones, about nine tenths seen once. Source: peripheral blood, taken 28 days after the second AZD1222 dose. The receptors come from an adult who received the AZD1222 COVID-19 vaccine. Each CDR3 is given with its conserved first and last residue. Each record gives: V gene, J gene, D gene, clone size, CDR3 protein, CDR3 DNA. D genes are given only for firm matches. For some rows the clone size is stated as once, few or many, or as a class when expanded; others skip it.

TRBV2,TRBJ1-1,TRBD1,.,CASRGGQGDTEAFF,TGTGCCAGCAGGGGGGGACAGGGTGACACTGAAGCTTTCTTT
TRBV6-2/TRBV6-3,TRBJ2-2,.,.,CASSFRGRPRELFF,TGTGCCAGCAGTTTCCGAGGACGGCCCCGGGAGCTGTTTTTT
TRBV5-6,TRBJ1-1,.,.,CASSFVNTEAFF,TGTGCCAGCAGCTTTGTGAACACTGAAGCTTTCTTT
TRBV27,TRBJ1-2,.,.,CASSLSGTQGNYGYTF,TGTGCCAGCAGTTTATCGGGCACCCAGGGAAACTATGGCTACACCTTC
TRBV2,TRBJ2-3,TRBD2,.,CASSEISGRGTDTQYF,TGTGCCAGCAGTGAGATTAGCGGGAGGGGCACAGATACGCAGTATTTT
TRBV7-9,TRBJ2-6,.,.,CASSRRRAVVSGANVLTF,TGTGCCAGCAGCCGACGTAGGGCAGTAGTCTCTGGGGCCAACGTCCTGACTTTC
TRBV19,TRBJ1-5,TRBD1,.,CASSMRGGANQPQHF,TGTGCCAGTAGTATGAGAGGGGGCGCGAATCAGCCCCAGCATTTT
TRBV4-1,TRBJ2-1,TRBD2,.,CASSQVTSGRKTGNEQFF,TGCGCCAGCAGCCAAGTAACTAGCGGGAGGAAAACGGGAAATGAGCAGTTCTTC
TRBV27,TRBJ1-5,.,.,CASSFSNQPQHF,TGTGCCAGCAGTTTCTCCAATCAGCCCCAGCATTTT
TRBV18,TRBJ1-5,.,.,CASQQDNSNQPQHF,TGTGCCAGTCAACAGGACAATAGCAATCAGCCCCAGCATTTT
TRBV19,TRBJ2-3,.,.,CASSIGYFGSTDTQYF,TGTGCCAGTAGTATAGGCTACTTCGGGAGCACAGATACGCAGTATTTT
TRBV7-2,TRBJ1-4,.,.,CASSPRFGEKLFF,TGTGCCAGCAGCCCCCGCTTCGGTGAAAAACTGTTTTTT
TRBV27,TRBJ2-1,TRBD2,once,CASSLGSSGTREQFF,TGTGCCAGCAGTTTGGGTTCTAGCGGGACCCGGGAGCAGTTCTTC
TRBV19,TRBJ2-7,.,.,CASQERALGEQYF,TGTGCCAGTCAGGAGCGGGCCCTGGGCGAGCAGTACTTC
TRBV3-1/TRBV3-2,TRBJ1-6,TRBD1,.,CASSPKRVLRDSSNSPLHF,TGTGCCAGCAGCCCGAAAAGGGTACTCAGGGACAGCAGTAATTCACCCCTCCACTTT
TRBV3-1/TRBV3-2,TRBJ1-2,.,.,CASSPRGGRYGYTF,TGTGCCAGCAGCCCCAGGGGAGGCCGCTATGGCTACACCTTC
TRBV2,TRBJ2-1,TRBD1,.,CASSEGQGAFNEQFF,TGTGCCAGCAGTGAAGGACAGGGGGCTTTCAATGAGCAGTTCTTC
TRBV27,TRBJ1-5,.,.,CASSRDGNQPQHF,TGTGCCAGCAGCCGGGACGGCAATCAGCCCCAGCATTTT
TRBV30,TRBJ2-5,.,.,CAWTIAGTGKETQYF,TGTGCCTGGACCATAGCCGGGACTGGGAAAGAGACCCAGTACTTC
TRBV28,TRBJ2-5,.,.,CASSLTDSQETQYF,TGTGCCAGCAGCCTTACTGACAGCCAAGAGACCCAGTACTTC
TRBV5-1,TRBJ2-5,TRBD1,.,CASKSGQSQETQYF,TGCGCCAGCAAGTCGGGACAGTCCCAAGAGACCCAGTACTTC
TRBV3-1/TRBV3-2,TRBJ2-1,TRBD1,.,CASSWDSQSYNEQFF,TGTGCCAGCAGCTGGGACAGTCAGTCCTACAATGAGCAGTTCTTC
TRBV5-5,TRBJ1-1,.,.,CASSKRLDRFEAFF,TGTGCCAGCAGCAAAAGACTCGACAGGTTCGAAGCTTTCTTT
TRBV3-1/TRBV3-2,TRBJ2-5,.,.,CASSQSGEETQYF,TGTGCCAGCAGCCAAAGTGGGGAAGAGACCCAGTACTTC
TRBV5-4,TRBJ1-5,.,.,CASSAQGQSGQPQHF,TGTGCCAGCAGCGCCCAAGGACAGAGCGGGCAGCCCCAGCATTTT
TRBV7-9,TRBJ1-2,.,.,CASSSGDGYTF,TGTGCCAGCAGCTCGGGGGATGGCTACACCTTC
TRBV19,TRBJ1-1,.,.,CASSNHAGTSGNTEAFF,TGTGCCAGTAGTAACCATGCCGGGACGTCGGGGAACACTGAAGCTTTCTTT
TRBV6-4,TRBJ1-2,.,.,CASSDSIGPDYGYTF,TGTGCCAGCAGTGACTCTATTGGGCCTGACTATGGCTACACCTTC
TRBV5-6,TRBJ1-1,TRBD1,.,CASRGGQVVSEAFF,TGTGCCAGCAGAGGGGGACAGGTGGTTTCTGAAGCTTTCTTT
TRBV6-5,TRBJ1-1,TRBD1,.,CASRRTGITEAFF,TGTGCCAGCAGACGGACAGGGATAACTGAAGCTTTCTTT
TRBV7-9,TRBJ2-1,.,.,CASSLPGAYNEQFF,TGTGCCAGCAGCTTACCAGGGGCCTACAATGAGCAGTTCTTC
TRBV19,TRBJ2-1,TRBD2,.,CASTPGGGSYNEQFF,TGTGCCAGTACCCCTGGGGGGGGCTCCTACAATGAGCAGTTCTTC
TRBV5-1,TRBJ1-4,.,.,CASKQGNEKLFF,TGCGCCAGCAAACAGGGAAATGAAAAACTGTTTTTT
TRBV9,TRBJ1-6,.,.,CASSVGTEPYIHNSPLHF,TGTGCCAGCAGCGTAGGTACAGAACCATATATCCATAATTCACCCCTCCACTTT
TRBV4-1,TRBJ1-6,.,.,CASSVHNTALNSPLHF,TGCGCCAGCAGCGTACACAACACCGCTTTGAATTCACCCCTCCACTTT
TRBV6-2/TRBV6-3,TRBJ2-7,.,.,CASSYSVGAEQYF,TGTGCCAGCAGTTACTCGGTTGGGGCCGAGCAGTACTTC
TRBV5-1,TRBJ1-3,.,.,CASSLTQGQGNTIYF,TGCGCCAGCAGCTTAACCCAGGGGCAAGGAAACACCATATATTTT
TRBV9,TRBJ1-4,.,.,CASSVGDAEKLFF,TGTGCCAGCAGCGTAGGGGACGCAGAAAAACTGTTTTTT
TRBV6-4,TRBJ2-7,.,once,CASSKDSGSYEQYF,TGTGCCAGCAGCAAAGATAGCGGCTCCTACGAGCAGTACTTC
TRBV7-9,TRBJ2-5,.,.,CASSGPTQETQYF,TGTGCCAGCAGCGGACCGACTCAAGAGACCCAGTACTTC
TRBV9,TRBJ1-2,.,.,CASSVEATRGYTF,TGTGCCAGCAGCGTAGAGGCCACGCGGGGCTACACCTTC
TRBV10-3,TRBJ2-5,.,.,CAIQSNLGETQYF,TGTGCCATCCAGTCGAATCTGGGGGAGACCCAGTACTTC
TRBV30,TRBJ1-5,.,.,CAWSEGLGNQPQHF,TGTGCCTGGAGCGAGGGGTTAGGGAATCAGCCCCAGCATTTT
TRBV14,TRBJ1-3,.,.,CASSQPGTARSSGNTIYF,TGTGCCAGCAGCCAACCTGGGACCGCTAGGTCCTCTGGAAACACCATATATTTT
TRBV19,TRBJ1-5,.,.,CASSSGQFENQPQHF,TGTGCCAGTAGTAGTGGACAGTTTGAGAATCAGCCCCAGCATTTT
TRBV4-1,TRBJ2-1,.,.,CASSQDIGDYNEQFF,TGCGCCAGCAGCCAAGATATAGGGGACTACAATGAGCAGTTCTTC
TRBV7-2,TRBJ2-4,.,.,CASSLEVNVGNIQYF,TGTGCCAGCAGCTTAGAGGTCAATGTCGGGAACATTCAGTACTTC
TRBV6-5,TRBJ1-2,.,.,CASSSVSGYTF,TGTGCCAGCAGTAGCGTCAGTGGCTACACCTTC
TRBV6-6,TRBJ1-5,TRBD1,.,CASSTGGNQPQHF,TGTGCCAGCAGTACAGGGGGCAATCAGCCCCAGCATTTT
TRBV3-1/TRBV3-2,TRBJ2-1,TRBD1,.,CASSLGDRGQFF,TGTGCCAGCAGCCTCGGGGACAGAGGACAGTTCTTC
TRBV4-3,TRBJ2-1,TRBD1,.,CASSQEGQGSGEQFF,TGCGCCAGCAGCCAAGAGGGACAGGGGTCCGGCGAGCAGTTCTTC
TRBV2,TRBJ1-4,.,.,CASREDYILPEKLFF,TGTGCCAGCAGAGAAGATTACATATTACCTGAAAAACTGTTTTTT
TRBV7-9,TRBJ1-2,.,.,CASSSSWGQEYGYTF,TGTGCCAGCAGCTCCAGTTGGGGACAAGAATATGGCTACACCTTC
TRBV5-6,TRBJ2-7,.,.,CASSEDPRAPYEQYF,TGTGCCAGCAGCGAAGATCCCAGGGCCCCCTACGAGCAGTACTTC
TRBV5-1,TRBJ2-2,.,once,CASSPMRGATGELFF,TGCGCCAGCAGCCCCATGCGGGGTGCCACCGGGGAGCTGTTTTTT
TRBV30,TRBJ2-1,TRBD1,.,CAWSRTGTYNEQFF,TGTGCCTGGAGCCGGACAGGCACGTACAATGAGCAGTTCTTC
TRBV5-4,TRBJ2-3,.,.,CASSPQQTDTQYF,TGTGCCAGCAGCCCTCAGCAGACAGATACGCAGTATTTT
TRBV3-1/TRBV3-2,TRBJ1-1,.,.,CASSQVTNTEAFF,TGTGCCAGCAGCCAAGTCACGAACACTGAAGCTTTCTTT
TRBV2,TRBJ2-1,TRBD1,.,CASTPAGGISNEQFF,TGTGCCAGCACCCCTGCAGGGGGTATTAGCAATGAGCAGTTCTTC